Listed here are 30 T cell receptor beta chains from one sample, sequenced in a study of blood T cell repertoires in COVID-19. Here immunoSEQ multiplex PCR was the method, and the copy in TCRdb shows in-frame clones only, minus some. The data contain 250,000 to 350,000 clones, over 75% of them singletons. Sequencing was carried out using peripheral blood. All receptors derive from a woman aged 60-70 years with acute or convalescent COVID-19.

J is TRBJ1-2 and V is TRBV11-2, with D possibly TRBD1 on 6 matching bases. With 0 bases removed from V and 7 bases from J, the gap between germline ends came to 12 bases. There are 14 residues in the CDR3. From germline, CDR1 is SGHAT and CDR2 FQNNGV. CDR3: CASSLESGGVGYTF. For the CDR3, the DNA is TGTGCCAGCAGCTTAGAGAGTGGGGGCGTTGGCTACACCTTC.

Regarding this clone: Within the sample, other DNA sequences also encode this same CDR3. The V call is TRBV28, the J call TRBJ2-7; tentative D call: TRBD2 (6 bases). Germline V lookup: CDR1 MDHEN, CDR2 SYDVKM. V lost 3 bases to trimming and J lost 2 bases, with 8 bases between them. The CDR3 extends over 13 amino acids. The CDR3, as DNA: TGTGCCAGCAGTTTGACGGGGGCCTACGAGCAGTACTTC. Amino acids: CASSLTGAYEQYF. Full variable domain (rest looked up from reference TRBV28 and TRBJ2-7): DVKVTQSSRYLVKRTGEKVFLECVQDMDHENMFWYRQDPGLGLRLIYFSYDVKMKEKGDIPEGYSVSREKKERFSLILESASTNQTSMYLCASSLTGAYEQYFGPGTRLTVT.

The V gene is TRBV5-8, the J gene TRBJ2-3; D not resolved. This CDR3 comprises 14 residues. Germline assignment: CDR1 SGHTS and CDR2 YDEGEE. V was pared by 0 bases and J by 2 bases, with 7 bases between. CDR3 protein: CASSLVQYTDTQYF. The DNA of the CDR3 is TGTGCCAGCAGCTTGGTACAGTACACAGATACGCAGTATTTT.

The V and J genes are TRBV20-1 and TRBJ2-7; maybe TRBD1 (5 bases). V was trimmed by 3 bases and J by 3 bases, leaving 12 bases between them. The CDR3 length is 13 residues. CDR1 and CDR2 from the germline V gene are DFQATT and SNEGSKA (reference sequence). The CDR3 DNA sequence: TGCAGTGCTAGTAAGGACACTAACTACGAGCAGTACTTC. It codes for CSASKDTNYEQYF.

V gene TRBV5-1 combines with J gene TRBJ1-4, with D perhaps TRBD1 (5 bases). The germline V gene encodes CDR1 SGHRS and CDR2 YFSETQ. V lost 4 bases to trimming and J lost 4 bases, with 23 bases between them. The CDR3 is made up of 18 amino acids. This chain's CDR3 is CASSPAGGGVSLNEKLFF. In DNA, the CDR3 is TGCGCCAGCAGCCCCGCGGGGGGAGGAGTTTCCCTTAATGAAAAACTGTTTTTT.

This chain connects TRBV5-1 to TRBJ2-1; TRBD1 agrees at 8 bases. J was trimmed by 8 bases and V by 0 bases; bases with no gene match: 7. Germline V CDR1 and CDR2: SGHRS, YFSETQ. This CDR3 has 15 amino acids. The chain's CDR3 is CASSLGQGQQDEQFF. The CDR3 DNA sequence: TGCGCCAGCAGCTTGGGACAGGGGCAGCAAGATGAGCAGTTCTTC.

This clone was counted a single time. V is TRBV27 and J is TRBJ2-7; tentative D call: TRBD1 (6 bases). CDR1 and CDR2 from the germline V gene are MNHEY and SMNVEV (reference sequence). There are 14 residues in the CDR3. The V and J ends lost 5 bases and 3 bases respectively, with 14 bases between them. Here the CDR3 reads CASSPGTPGYEQYF. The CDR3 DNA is TGTGCCAGCAGTCCCGGGACACCGGGCTACGAGCAGTACTTC.

For the CDR3, the DNA is TGTGCCAGCAGCGTCTTAGCGGGGGGTACCGGAAATGAGCAGTTCTTC. Protein sequence: CASSVLAGGTGNEQFF. This chain uses TRBV9 with TRBJ2-1, with TRBD2 identical over 10 bases. The CDR3 spans 16 residues. Germline V gene lookup returns CDR1 SGDLS and CDR2 YYNGEE. J was trimmed by 7 bases and V by 2 bases; bases with no gene match: 9.

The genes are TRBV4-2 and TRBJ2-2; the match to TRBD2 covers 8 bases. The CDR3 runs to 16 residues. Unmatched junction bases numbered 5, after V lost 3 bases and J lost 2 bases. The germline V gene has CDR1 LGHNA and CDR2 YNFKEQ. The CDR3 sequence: CASSQWGLGNTGELFF. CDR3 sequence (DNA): TGTGCCAGCAGCCAGTGGGGACTAGGAAACACCGGGGAGCTGTTTTTT.

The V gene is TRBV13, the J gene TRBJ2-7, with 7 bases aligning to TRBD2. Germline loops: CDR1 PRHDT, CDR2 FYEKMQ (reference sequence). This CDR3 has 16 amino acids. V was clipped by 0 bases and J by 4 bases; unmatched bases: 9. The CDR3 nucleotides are TGTGCCAGCAGCTTAGGCCCCAGCGGGAAGCCTTACGAGCAGTACTTC. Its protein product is CASSLGPSGKPYEQYF.

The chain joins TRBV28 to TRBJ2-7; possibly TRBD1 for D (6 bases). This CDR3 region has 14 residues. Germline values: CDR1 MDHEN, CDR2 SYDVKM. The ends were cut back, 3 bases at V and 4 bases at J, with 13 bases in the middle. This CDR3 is CASSLGAGVYEQYF. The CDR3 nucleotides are TGTGCCAGCAGTTTGGGGGCAGGGGTTTACGAGCAGTACTTC.

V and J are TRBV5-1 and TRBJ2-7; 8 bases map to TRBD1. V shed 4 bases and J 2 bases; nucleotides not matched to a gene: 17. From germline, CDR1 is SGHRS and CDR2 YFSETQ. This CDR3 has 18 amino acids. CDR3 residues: CASSLWGNDRGQAYEQYF. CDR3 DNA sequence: TGCGCCAGCAGCCTTTGGGGTAACGACAGGGGCCAGGCCTACGAGCAGTACTTC. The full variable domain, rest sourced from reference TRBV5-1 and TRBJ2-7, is KAGVTQTPRYLIKTRGQQVTLSCSPISGHRSVSWYQQTPGQGLQFLFEYFSETQRNKGNFPGRFSGRQFSNSRSEMNVSTLELGDSALYLCASSLWGNDRGQAYEQYFGPGTRLTVT.

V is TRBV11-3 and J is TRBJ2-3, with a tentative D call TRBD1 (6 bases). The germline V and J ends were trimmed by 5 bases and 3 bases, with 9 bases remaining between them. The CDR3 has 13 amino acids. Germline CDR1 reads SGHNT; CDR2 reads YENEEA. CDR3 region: CASSPQGTDTQYF. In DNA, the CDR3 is TGTGCCAGCAGCCCCCAGGGGACAGATACGCAGTATTTT. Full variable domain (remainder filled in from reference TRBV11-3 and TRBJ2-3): EAGVVQSPRYKIIEKKQPVAFWCNPISGHNTLYWYLQNLGQGPELLIRYENEEAVDDSQLPKDRFSAERLKGVDSTLKIQPAELGDSAVYLCASSPQGTDTQYFGPGTRLTVL.

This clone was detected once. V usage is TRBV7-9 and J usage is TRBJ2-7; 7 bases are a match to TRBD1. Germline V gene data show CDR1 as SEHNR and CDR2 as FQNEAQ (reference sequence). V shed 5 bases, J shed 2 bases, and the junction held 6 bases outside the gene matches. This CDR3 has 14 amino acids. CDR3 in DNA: TGTGCCAGCAGCCCGAGGGACAGAGCCTACGAGCAGTACTTC. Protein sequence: CASSPRDRAYEQYF.

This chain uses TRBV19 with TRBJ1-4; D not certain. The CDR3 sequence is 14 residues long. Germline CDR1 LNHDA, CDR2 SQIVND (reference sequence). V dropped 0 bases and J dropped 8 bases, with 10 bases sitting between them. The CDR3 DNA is TGTGCCAGTAGTATAGAGAACCTCGGGGAAAAACTGTTTTTT. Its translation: CASSIENLGEKLFF.

The CDR3 here is CASSQEVVGMKQYF. CDR3 DNA: TGCGCCAGCAGCCAGGAGGTGGTCGGAATGAAGCAGTATTTT. The V and J genes are TRBV4-3 and TRBJ2-3; a weak D match, TRBD2 (5 bases). The ends were cut back, 3 bases at V and 11 bases at J, with 18 bases in the middle. CDR3 length equals 14 residues. Per germline, CDR1 LGHNA and CDR2 YSLEER.

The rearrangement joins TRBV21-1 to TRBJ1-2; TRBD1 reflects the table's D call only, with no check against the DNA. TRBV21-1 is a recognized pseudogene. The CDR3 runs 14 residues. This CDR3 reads CASSRGHPNYGYTF. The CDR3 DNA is TGTGCCAGCAGCAGGGGACACCCCAACTATGGCTACACCTTC.

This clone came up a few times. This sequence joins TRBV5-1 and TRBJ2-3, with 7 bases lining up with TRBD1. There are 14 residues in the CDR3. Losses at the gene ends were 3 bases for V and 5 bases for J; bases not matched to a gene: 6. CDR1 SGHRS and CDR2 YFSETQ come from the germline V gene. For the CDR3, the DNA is TGCGCCAGCAGCTCCGGGACAGTTGGAGATACGCAGTATTTT. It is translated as CASSSGTVGDTQYF.

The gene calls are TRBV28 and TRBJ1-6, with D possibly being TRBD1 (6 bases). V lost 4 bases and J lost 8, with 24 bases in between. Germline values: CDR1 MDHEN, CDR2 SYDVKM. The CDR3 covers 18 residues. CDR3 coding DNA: TGTGCCAGCAGTTACTGGATCTGGGGACAAAATAAGGATTCACCCCTCCACTTT. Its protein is CASSYWIWGQNKDSPLHF.

This CDR3 reads CASSASQGMYSPLHF. Written as DNA, the CDR3 is TGTGCCAGCAGCGCCTCACAGGGGATGTATTCACCCCTCCACTTT. The chain is built from TRBV14 and TRBJ1-6; 7 bases are a match to TRBD1. The ends lost 5 bases at V and 8 bases at J; junction bases unmatched: 9. CDR1 is SGHDN, CDR2 FVKESK, per germline. The CDR3 runs to 15 residues.

For the CDR3, the DNA is TGCGCCAGCAGGGCGACCGGGACAGGGGTCAACAATGAGCAGTTCTTC. This encodes CASRATGTGVNNEQFF. The chain has TRBV5-1 and TRBJ2-1; 10 positions agree with TRBD1. CDR3 length: 16 residues. Germline V gives CDR1 SGHRS, CDR2 YFSETQ. Trimming at V came to 5 bases and at J to 5 bases, leaving 10 bases not matched to a gene.

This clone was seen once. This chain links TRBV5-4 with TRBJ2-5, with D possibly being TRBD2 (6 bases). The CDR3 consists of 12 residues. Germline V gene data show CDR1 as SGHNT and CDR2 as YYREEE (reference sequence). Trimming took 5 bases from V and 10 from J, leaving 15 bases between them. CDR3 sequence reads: CASRSAGGNQYF. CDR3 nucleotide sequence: TGTGCCAGCAGGTCCGCTGGGGGGAACCAGTACTTC.

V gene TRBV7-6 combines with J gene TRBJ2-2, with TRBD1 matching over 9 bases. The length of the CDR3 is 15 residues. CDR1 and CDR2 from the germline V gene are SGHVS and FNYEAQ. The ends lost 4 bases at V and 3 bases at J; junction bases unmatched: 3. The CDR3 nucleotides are TGTGCCAGCAGCTCGGACAGGGGATACACCGGGGAGCTGTTTTTT. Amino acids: CASSSDRGYTGELFF.

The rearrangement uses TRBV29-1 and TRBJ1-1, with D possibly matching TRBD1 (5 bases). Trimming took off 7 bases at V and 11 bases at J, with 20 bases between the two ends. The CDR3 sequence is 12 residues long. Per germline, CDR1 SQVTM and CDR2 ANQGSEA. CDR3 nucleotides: TGCAGCGGTTCGGACAACCGGGCGGGGGCTTTCTTT. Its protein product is CSGSDNRAGAFF.

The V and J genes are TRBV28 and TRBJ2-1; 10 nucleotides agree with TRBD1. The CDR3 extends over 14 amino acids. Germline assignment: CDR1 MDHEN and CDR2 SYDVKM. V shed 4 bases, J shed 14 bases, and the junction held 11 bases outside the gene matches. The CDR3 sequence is CASSSPASGTGEFF. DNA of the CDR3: TGTGCCAGCAGTTCCCCCGCATCCGGGACAGGGGAGTTCTTC. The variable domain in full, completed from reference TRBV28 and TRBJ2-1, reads DVKVTQSSRYLVKRTGEKVFLECVQDMDHENMFWYRQDPGLGLRLIYFSYDVKMKEKGDIPEGYSVSREKKERFSLILESASTNQTSMYLCASSSPASGTGEFFGPGTRLTVL.

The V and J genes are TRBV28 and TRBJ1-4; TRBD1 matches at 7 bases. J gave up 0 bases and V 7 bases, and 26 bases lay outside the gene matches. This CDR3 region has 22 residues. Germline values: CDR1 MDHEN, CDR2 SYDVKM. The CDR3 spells CASTVLPGRGRRPEATNEKLFF. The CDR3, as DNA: TGTGCCAGCACCGTCCTTCCGGGTAGGGGGCGCAGGCCCGAGGCAACTAATGAAAAACTGTTTTTT.

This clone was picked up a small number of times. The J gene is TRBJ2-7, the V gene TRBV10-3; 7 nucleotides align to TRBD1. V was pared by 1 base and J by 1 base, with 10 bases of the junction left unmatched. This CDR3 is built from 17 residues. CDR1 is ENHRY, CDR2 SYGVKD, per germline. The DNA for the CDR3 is TGTGCCATCAGTGAGTATCGAACAGGGGTCTTATCCTACGAGCAGTACTTC. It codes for CAISEYRTGVLSYEQYF.

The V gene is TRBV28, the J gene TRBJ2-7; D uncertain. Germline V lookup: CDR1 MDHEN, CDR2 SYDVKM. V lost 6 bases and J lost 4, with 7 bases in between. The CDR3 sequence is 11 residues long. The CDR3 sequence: CASSSNYEQYF. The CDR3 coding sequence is TGTGCCAGCAGCTCTAATTACGAGCAGTACTTC.

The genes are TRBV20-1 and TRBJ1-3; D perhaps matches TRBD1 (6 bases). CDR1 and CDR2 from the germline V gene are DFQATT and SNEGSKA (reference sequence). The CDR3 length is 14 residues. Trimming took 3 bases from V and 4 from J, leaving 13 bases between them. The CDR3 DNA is TGCAGTGCTAGTCGACAGGCGGTAGGAAACACCATATATTTT. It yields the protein CSASRQAVGNTIYF.

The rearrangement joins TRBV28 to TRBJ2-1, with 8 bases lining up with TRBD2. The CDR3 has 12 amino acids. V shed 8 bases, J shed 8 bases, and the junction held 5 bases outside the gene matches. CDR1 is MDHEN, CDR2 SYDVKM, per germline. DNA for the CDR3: TGTGCCAGCCGGGAGGGGGACTATGAGCAGTTCTTC. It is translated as CASREGDYEQFF.